This T cell receptor beta chain was documented in a study of shared clonotypes between healthy human individuals. Study-level information: Each donor had three CD4 naive, three CD4 memory, two CD8 naive and one CD8 memory plate. Study findings and constraints: Some naive CD4 clonotypes, around 4.9%, turned up in common across a few donors.

The donors, all of them Caucasian adults, lived in Nashville, Tennessee. The CDR3 runs to 15 residues. V lost 0 bases and J lost 7; bases outside the gene matches: 7. Germline V CDR1 and CDR2: SGHDT, YYEEEE. Assay: immunoSEQ multiplex PCR; the TCRdb copy retains only in-frame clones and omits some. In the table there are 1,400,000 or so clones, approximately 98.5% of which are singletons. Details on this clone: Its antigen is still unknown.

The V and J genes are TRBV5-6 and TRBJ2-1, with 7 positions matching TRBD1. Sequencing was carried out using naive CD4+ T cells sorted from blood. Subset specified: CD45RA+ positively selected. The TCR was taken from a man aged 25 to 40 in good health. CDR3 coding DNA: TGTGCCAGCAGCTTGGTCAGGGGGTCGAGGAATGAGCAGTTCTTC. Translating it yields CASSLVRGSRNEQFF.